This TCR beta chain was found in a study of T cell repertoires in cytomegalovirus infection. For the study at large: CMV infection and matching HLA type were both indicated by public TCR beta signatures. Findings and caveats of the study: Across the ex vivo response, the dominant clonotypes were HLA-C-restricted CMV-specific TCR beta clonotypes. Summed public TCR beta family frequency identified CMV carriers bearing the relevant HLA.

Using its own MiXCR run on the reads, TCRdb lists one record per CDR3 protein. The sample holds more than 250,000 distinct CDR3 sequences, roughly an eighth seen once. V was cut by 6 bases and J by 0 bases, with 21 bases left in between. CDR3 length: 17 residues. Germline V gene lookup returns CDR1 SQVTM and CDR2 ANQGSEA. This clonotype was counted a few times. No antigen is known for it. The chain is built from TRBV29-1 and TRBJ2-1; D is possibly TRBD1 (7 bases). The TCR originated in a human donor in good health (CMV status not recorded). Some clones in this sample may be carry-over from other donors' samples. The specimen was PBMCs. CDR3 loop: CSVEGGRDSRSYNEQFF. In DNA form, the CDR3 reads TGCAGCGTCGAGGGGGGTAGGGACAGCCGCTCCTACAATGAGCAGTTCTTC.